The TCR beta chain described here comes from a study of T cell changes during pregnancy in multiple sclerosis. Per the germline V gene, CDR1 is GTSNPN and CDR2 is SVGIG (reference sequence). The CDR3 totals 15 residues. Deletions cut 0 bases from V and 5 bases from J, with 14 bases between. Here immunoSEQ multiplex PCR was the method, and the copy in TCRdb shows in-frame clones only, minus some. The sample yields 45,000 or so clones, 91% seen once. This sample comprised CD8+ T cells from peripheral blood mononuclear cells, obtained after pregnancy. The chain is built from TRBV30 and TRBJ2-1; tentative D call: TRBD2 (6 bases). This TCR came from a female donor with multiple sclerosis, enrolled in a pregnancy study. CDR3: CAWSVIPGANNEQFF. CDR3 DNA sequence: TGTGCCTGGAGTGTAATCCCGGGAGCTAACAATGAGCAGTTCTTC.